This T cell receptor beta chain was captured by sequencing in a study of T cells in tuberculosis. Study at large: T cells were selected with CD1B tetramers loaded with glucose monomycolate. A South African cohort included IGRA-negative adolescents, latently infected IGRA-positive adolescents and adults with active tuberculosis.

TCRdb's table, derived via immunoSEQ multiplex PCR, lists solely in-frame clones and lacks some. The sample has about 35,000 clones; roughly 92% are singletons. Each donor contributed 85,000 to 100,000 T cells on average, unsorted. Note on this clone: The antigen is undetermined.

The germline V gene encodes CDR1 SGHRS and CDR2 YFSETQ. CDR3 length: 17 amino acids. The V segment lost 0 bases and the J segment 10 bases; nucleotides outside the gene matches: 10. Study-level results: Active tuberculosis alpha repertoires lay closer to GMM-specific TCRs than controls'.

The V gene is TRBV5-1, the J gene TRBJ2-1; TRBD2 matches at 13 bases. Sequencing was carried out using PBMCs. The receptor comes from a donor aged 10-29 years with latent tuberculosis or without tuberculosis infection. CDR3 in DNA: TGCGCCAGCAGCTTGGGACTAGCGGGGGGTAAACTTGAAGAGCAGTTCTTC. Translated, it gives CASSLGLAGGKLEEQFF.